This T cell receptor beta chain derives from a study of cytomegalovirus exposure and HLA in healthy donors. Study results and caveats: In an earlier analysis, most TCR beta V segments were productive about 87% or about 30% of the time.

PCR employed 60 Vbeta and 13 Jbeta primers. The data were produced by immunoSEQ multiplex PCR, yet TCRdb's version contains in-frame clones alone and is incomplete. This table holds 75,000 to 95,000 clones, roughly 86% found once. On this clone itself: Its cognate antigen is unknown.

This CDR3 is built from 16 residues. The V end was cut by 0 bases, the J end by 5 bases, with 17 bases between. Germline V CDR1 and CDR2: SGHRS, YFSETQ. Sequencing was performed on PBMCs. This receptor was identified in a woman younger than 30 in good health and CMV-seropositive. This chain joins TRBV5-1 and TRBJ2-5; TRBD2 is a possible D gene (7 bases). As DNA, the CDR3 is TGCGCCAGCAGCTTGGGGGCGGGGGCCCATGTGGAGACCCAGTACTTC. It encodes CASSLGAGAHVETQYF.